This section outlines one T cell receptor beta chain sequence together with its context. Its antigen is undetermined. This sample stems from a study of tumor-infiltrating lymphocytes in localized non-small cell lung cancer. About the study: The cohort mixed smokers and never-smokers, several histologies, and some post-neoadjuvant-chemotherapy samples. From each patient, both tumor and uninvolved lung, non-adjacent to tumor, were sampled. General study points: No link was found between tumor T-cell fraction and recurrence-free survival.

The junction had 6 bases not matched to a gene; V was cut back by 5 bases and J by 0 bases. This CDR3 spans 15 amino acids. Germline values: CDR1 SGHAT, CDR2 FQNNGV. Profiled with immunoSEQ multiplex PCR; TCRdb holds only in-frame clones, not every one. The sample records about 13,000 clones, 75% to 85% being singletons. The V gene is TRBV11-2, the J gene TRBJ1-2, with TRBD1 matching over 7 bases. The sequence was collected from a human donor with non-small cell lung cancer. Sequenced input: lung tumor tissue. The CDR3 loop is CASSPSTGTNYGYTF. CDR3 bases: TGTGCCAGCAGCCCGTCGACAGGGACTAACTATGGCTACACCTTC. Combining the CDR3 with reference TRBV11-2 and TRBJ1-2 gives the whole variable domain EAGVAQSPRYKIIEKRQSVAFWCNPISGHATLYWYQQILGQGPKLLIQFQNNGVVDDSQLPKDRFSAERLKGVDSTLKIQPAKLEDSAVYLCASSPSTGTNYGYTFGSGTRLTVV.